This TCR beta chain was documented in a study of cytomegalovirus exposure and HLA in healthy donors. The study ran its PCR with 60 Vbeta and 13 Jbeta primers. Sequencing was performed with immunoSEQ multiplex PCR; in TCRdb, only in-frame clones are kept and a portion is missing. The sample holds about 180,000 clones, less than 85% seen once. Whole-study results and caveats: There was a cluster of highly shared sequence variants that was likely a sequencing artifact. According to an earlier analysis, most TCR beta V segments yielded productive rearrangements about 90% or about 30% of the time. Among TCR sequences, most were rare, though some public TCRs appeared in many donors.

A word on this clone: Its antigen is currently unknown.

The source of this sequence is a boy aged 2 to 9 in good health and CMV-seronegative. Sequencing used PBMCs.

Here the CDR3 reads CASGFSRDRGPPDYGYTF. The CDR3 DNA reads as TGTGCTAGTGGTTTCTCCCGGGACAGGGGGCCCCCTGACTATGGCTACACCTTC. This rearrangement joins TRBV12-5 to TRBJ1-2, with TRBD1 identical over 12 bases. Germline CDR1 LGHNT, CDR2 FRNRAP. V shed 3 bases, J shed 3 bases, and the junction held 11 bases outside the gene matches. The CDR3 length is 18 residues.